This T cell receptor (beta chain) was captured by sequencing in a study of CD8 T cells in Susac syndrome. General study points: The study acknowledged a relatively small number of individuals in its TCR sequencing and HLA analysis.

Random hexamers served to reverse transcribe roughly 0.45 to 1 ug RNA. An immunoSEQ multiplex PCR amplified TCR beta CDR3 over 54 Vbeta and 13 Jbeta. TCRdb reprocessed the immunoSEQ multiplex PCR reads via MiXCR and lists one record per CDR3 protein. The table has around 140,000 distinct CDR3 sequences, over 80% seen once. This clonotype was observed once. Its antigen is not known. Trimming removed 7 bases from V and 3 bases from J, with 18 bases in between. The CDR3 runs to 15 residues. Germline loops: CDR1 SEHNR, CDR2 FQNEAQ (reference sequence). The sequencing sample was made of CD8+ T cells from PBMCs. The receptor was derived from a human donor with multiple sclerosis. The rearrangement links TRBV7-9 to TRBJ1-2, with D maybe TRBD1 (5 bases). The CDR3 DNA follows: TGTGCCAGCACCCCGGGACTCCGGCGCGACTATGGCTACACCTTC. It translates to CASTPGLRRDYGYTF.